The present entry profiles one T cell receptor beta chain with its context. Antigen specificity is unknown. This sample stems from a study of cytotoxic CD8 clonotypes in ibrutinib-treated CLL. Study-level information: Response specimens were obtained following a median treatment duration of about 12 months, with a range of 6 to 36. Study-level findings and limits: At progression, clonality fell back toward baseline after rising at ibrutinib response.

Measured with immunoSEQ multiplex PCR; TCRdb has only the in-frame clones, and not every one. The sample yields around 9,600 clones, 60% to 65% seen once. The source was PBMCs, collected before ibrutinib treatment. The receptor comes from a human donor with chronic lymphocytic leukemia.

The CDR3 bases are TGCGCCAGCAGCCCACCGGGGGGCAACACTGAAGCTTTCTTT. It is translated as CASSPPGGNTEAFF. The rearrangement joins TRBV4-3 to TRBJ1-1; TRBD1 is a possible D gene (6 bases). The CDR3 has 14 residues. Germline V gene sequence: CDR1 LGHNA, CDR2 YSLEER. The germline V and J ends were trimmed by 4 bases and 2 bases, with 11 bases remaining between them.